The 21 T cell receptor beta chains listed next were all sequenced from one sample in a study of radiotherapy plus CTLA-4 blockade in lung cancer. This table comes from immunoSEQ multiplex PCR, and its TCRdb copy is limited to in-frame clones, with some not included. The table shows approximately 69,000 clones, with more than 75% occurring only once. Sequencing used peripheral blood, obtained from a patient treated with radiotherapy plus ipilimumab. These receptors originate from a human donor with non-small cell lung cancer who had a complete response to radiotherapy plus ipilimumab.

The rearrangement joins TRBV6-6 to TRBJ1-4; 10 nucleotides align to TRBD1. The V segment lost 4 bases and the J segment 7 bases; nucleotides outside the gene matches: 6. This CDR3 spans 15 amino acids. The germline V gene has CDR1 MNHNY and CDR2 SVGAGI (reference sequence). The CDR3 nucleotides are TGTGCCAGCAGTTCCCCGGGACAGGGGCTTGAAAAACTGTTTTTT. Protein: CASSSPGQGLEKLFF.

This sequence joins TRBV30 and TRBJ2-3; 8 nucleotides line up with TRBD2. The CDR3 loop spans 15 amino acids. V trimming: 4 bases; J trimming: 0 bases; junction bases outside the gene matches: 6. Germline CDR1 GTSNPN, CDR2 SVGIG (reference sequence). The chain's CDR3 is CAWTYGGGSTDTQYF. CDR3 nucleotides: TGTGCCTGGACGTACGGCGGGGGGAGCACAGATACGCAGTATTTT.

This chain joins TRBV28 and TRBJ1-5; no reliable D call. The V gene lost 6 bases and the J gene lost 9 bases, with 15 bases spanning the gap. CDR3 length equals 13 residues. Germline CDR1 and CDR2: MDHEN and SYDVKM. CDR3 region: CASRRTNERPQHF. CDR3 DNA sequence: TGTGCCAGCAGACGGACTAATGAACGGCCCCAGCATTTT.

This rearrangement joins TRBV5-8 to TRBJ1-2, with a weak D call TRBD1 (6 bases). The CDR3 spans 17 residues. Trimming pared 0 bases from V and 0 bases from J, leaving 15 bases between. Germline loops: CDR1 SGHTS, CDR2 YDEGEE. This CDR3 reads CASSLAQGLVTNYGYTF. CDR3 bases: TGTGCCAGCAGCTTGGCCCAGGGGCTAGTAACTAACTATGGCTACACCTTC.

J is TRBJ1-1 and V is TRBV4-3, with TRBD1 matching over 8 bases. Germline CDR1 LGHNA, CDR2 YSLEER. This CDR3 is 14 amino acids long. Losses at the gene ends were 2 bases for V and 7 bases for J; bases not matched to a gene: 6. The CDR3 nucleotides are TGCGCCAGCAGCCAAAATCCAGGGGGCGGTGAAGCTTTCTTT. Protein: CASSQNPGGGEAFF.

The CDR3 sequence is CASSGHNEQFF. The CDR3 DNA reads as TGTGCCAGCAGCGGACACAATGAGCAGTTCTTC. The rearrangement links TRBV9 to TRBJ2-1; D is undetermined. In germline, CDR1 is SGDLS, CDR2 YYNGEE. This CDR3 has 11 residues. The V gene lost 3 bases and the J gene lost 5 bases, with 3 bases spanning the gap.

The chain has TRBV7-2 and TRBJ1-5; D gene uncertain. The germline CDR1 and CDR2 sequences are SGHTA and FQGNSA. Trimming stripped 4 bases from V and 0 bases from J, with 7 bases between. The CDR3 runs 14 residues. CDR3 region: CASSSTDSNQPQHF. CDR3 sequence (DNA): TGTGCCAGCAGCTCGACGGATAGCAATCAGCCCCAGCATTTT.

The rearrangement uses TRBV27 and TRBJ2-5; 12 bases are a match to TRBD2. The V segment lost 4 bases and the J segment 5 bases; nucleotides outside the gene matches: 8. This CDR3 has 16 residues. The V gene's germline CDR1 is MNHEY and CDR2 SMNVEV (reference sequence). The CDR3 is CASSSRLAGVGETQYF. The CDR3, as DNA: TGTGCCAGCAGTTCACGACTAGCGGGAGTAGGGGAGACCCAGTACTTC.

Only one count was recorded for this clone. The chain recombines TRBV30 with TRBJ1-5; 7 nucleotides agree with TRBD1. The length of the CDR3 is 14 residues. Germline CDR1 and CDR2: GTSNPN and SVGIG (reference sequence). With 3 bases clipped from V and 4 bases from J, the junction kept 6 bases outside the gene matches. CDR3 in amino acids: CAWSTGAENQPQHF. CDR3 nucleotide sequence: TGTGCCTGGAGCACAGGGGCGGAAAATCAGCCCCAGCATTTT.

The table lists this clone with a few counts. V usage is TRBV5-4 and J usage is TRBJ2-2; D is ambiguous. Germline V gene sequence: CDR1 SGHNT, CDR2 YYREEE (reference sequence). This CDR3 contains 14 residues. Trimming removed 4 bases from V and 6 bases from J, with 13 bases in between. CDR3 DNA sequence: TGTGCCAGCAGCCGGGCCCAGTTTTCCGGGGAGCTGTTTTTT. Protein product: CASSRAQFSGELFF. The entire variable domain, with the rest obtained from reference TRBV5-4 and TRBJ2-2, is as follows: ETGVTQSPTHLIKTRGQQVTLRCSSQSGHNTVSWYQQALGQGPQFIFQYYREEENGRGNFPPRFSGLQFPNYSSELNVNALELDDSALYLCASSRAQFSGELFFGEGSRLTVL.

Relative to its sample, this clone is medium-sized. The V and J genes are TRBV7-9 and TRBJ1-5; the D gene is possibly TRBD1 (5 bases). The V end lost 1 base, the J end lost 1 base, and 5 bases lay between the germline ends. Germline assignment: CDR1 SEHNR and CDR2 FQNEAQ (reference sequence). CDR3 size: 14 residues. The CDR3 nucleotides are TGTGCCAGCAGCTTAGGACAGAGCAATCAGCCCCAGCATTTT. It translates to CASSLGQSNQPQHF.

This sequence joins TRBV11-2 and TRBJ2-7, with 9 bases that match TRBD1. From germline, CDR1 is SGHAT and CDR2 FQNNGV. The CDR3 loop spans 15 amino acids. V shed 5 bases, J shed 5 bases, and the junction held 10 bases outside the gene matches. CDR3 bases: TGTGCCAGCAGCGCACCGGGACAGGGTTGGCACGAGCAGTACTTC. This sequence encodes CASSAPGQGWHEQYF.

The chain has TRBV19 and TRBJ1-2; 7 bases are shared with TRBD1. V shed 7 bases and J 0 bases; nucleotides not matched to a gene: 8. The V gene's germline CDR1 is LNHDA and CDR2 SQIVND (reference sequence). This CDR3 is 15 amino acids long. The CDR3 loop reads CASNPDRVANYGYTF. The CDR3 DNA reads TGTGCCAGTAATCCCGACAGGGTAGCTAACTATGGCTACACCTTC.

The CDR3 loop reads CASSEKGRGHYNEQFF. As DNA, the CDR3 is TGTGCCAGCAGTGAAAAAGGAAGGGGGCACTACAATGAGCAGTTCTTC. The rearrangement uses TRBV6-1 and TRBJ2-1; 7 bases are shared with TRBD1. Germline V gene data show CDR1 as MNHNS and CDR2 as SASEGT. V lost 2 bases to trimming and J lost 3 bases; unmatched junction nucleotides: 7. This CDR3 is built from 16 residues.

The CDR3 loop is CASSQTGAGNTIYF. The CDR3 DNA sequence: TGTGCCAGCAGCCAGACAGGGGCTGGAAACACCATATATTTT. V gene TRBV7-2 combines with J gene TRBJ1-3, with TRBD1 matching over 8 bases. CDR1 is SGHTA, CDR2 FQGNSA, per germline. The junction had 2 bases not matched to a gene; V was cut back by 5 bases and J by 2 bases. This CDR3 has 14 amino acids.

This clone was seen a handful of times. The chain recombines TRBV7-8 with TRBJ1-3, with D unclear. CDR3 length equals 15 residues. The V end lost 2 bases, the J end lost 0 bases, and 8 bases lay between the germline ends. CDR1 and CDR2 (germline): SGHVS, FQNEAQ. The CDR3: CASSLQRVSGNTIYF. CDR3 nucleotides: TGTGCCAGCAGCTTACAAAGGGTCTCTGGAAACACCATATATTTT. The complete variable domain, with remaining parts taken from reference TRBV7-8 and TRBJ1-3, reads GAGVSQSPRYKVAKRGQDVALRCDPISGHVSLFWYQQALGQGPEFLTYFQNEAQLDKSGLPSDRFFAERPEGSVSTLKIQRTQQEDSAVYLCASSLQRVSGNTIYFGEGSWLTVV.

The V and J genes are TRBV11-3 and TRBJ2-7; D might be TRBD1 (5 bases). V lost 2 bases and J 6 bases, leaving 11 bases between the germline ends. This CDR3 has 13 amino acids. CDR1 SGHNT and CDR2 YENEEA come from the germline V gene. This chain's CDR3 is CASSLSRAGEQYV. Written as DNA, the CDR3 is TGTGCCAGCAGCTTAAGCAGGGCTGGCGAGCAGTACGTC.

The V and J genes are TRBV4-2 and TRBJ2-5; D remains ambiguous. This CDR3 spans 14 amino acids. Germline loops: CDR1 LGHNA, CDR2 YNFKEQ. V lost 0 bases and J 3 bases, leaving 8 bases between the germline ends. Here the CDR3 DNA reads TGTGCCAGCAGCCAAGAACACTTAAAAGAGACCCAGTACTTC. This codes for CASSQEHLKETQYF.

This clone showed up just once. This chain connects TRBV19 to TRBJ2-2; the D is unclear. The CDR3 is 14 residues long. V was clipped by 6 bases and J by 5 bases, with 13 bases between them. Germline V lookup: CDR1 LNHDA, CDR2 SQIVND (reference sequence). The CDR3: CASSIDPPTGELFF. CDR3 nucleotide sequence: TGTGCCAGTAGCATCGACCCCCCGACCGGGGAGCTGTTTTTT.

This chain uses TRBV14 with TRBJ2-6; D gene ambiguous. V gave up 0 bases and J gave up 0 bases, with 9 bases separating them. Germline values: CDR1 SGHDN, CDR2 FVKESK. This CDR3 is built from 17 residues. The DNA for the CDR3 is TGTGCCAGCAGCCAAGATTTGGGGTTCTCTGGGGCCAACGTCCTGACTTTC. As protein: CASSQDLGFSGANVLTF.

This clone was observed a single time. This chain uses TRBV7-2 with TRBJ1-1; 10 bases agree with TRBD1. The CDR3 runs to 16 residues. Trimming removed 6 bases from V and 4 bases from J; junction bases left unmatched: 11. Per the germline V gene, CDR1 is SGHTA and CDR2 is FQGNSA. For the CDR3, the DNA is TGTGCCAGCAGTACGGGACAGGGGATTCGTAGCACTGAAGCTTTCTTT. As protein: CASSTGQGIRSTEAFF.